Listed here are 25 T cell receptor beta chains from one sample, sequenced in a study of response to subunit inactivated influenza vaccine. MiXCR, applied by TCRdb to the RT-PCR reads, yields one record per CDR3 protein. Of hundreds of thousands of distinct CDR3 sequences in the sample, approximately 13% are singletons; the top ten hold approximately 14%. The source was PBMCs from blood, collected about 6 weeks after vaccination. These receptor sequences come from a man aged 50-59 years who received an inactivated influenza vaccine.

The CDR3 spells CASSSKGVHSYNEQFF. The CDR3 DNA sequence: TGCGCCAGCAGCTCGAAAGGGGTGCATTCCTACAATGAGCAGTTCTTC. The J gene is TRBJ2-1, the V gene TRBV5-1; D is perhaps TRBD1 (5 bases). The CDR3 spans 16 residues. Trimming shortened V by 3 bases and J by 1 base, and 14 bases separated the two germline ends. CDR1 and CDR2 from the germline V gene are SGHRS and YFSETQ.

This clonotype has just a few counts. CDR3 nucleotides: TGTGCCAGCAGTCCCAATTGGGGGGAGCAGTACTTC. Encoded protein: CASSPNWGEQYF. This chain links TRBV28 with TRBJ2-7; D might be TRBD1 or TRBD2, each matching 5 bases. Trimming removed 5 bases at V and 7 bases at J, with 12 bases between. Germline assignment: CDR1 MDHEN and CDR2 SYDVKM. The CDR3 spans 12 residues.

This clonotype was seen a few times. V and J are TRBV5-1 and TRBJ2-2, with D unclear. CDR3 size: 15 residues. Trimming cost V 0 bases and J 5 bases, with 11 bases left between them. Germline V lookup: CDR1 SGHRS, CDR2 YFSETQ. The CDR3 loop is CASSLAGLVTGELFF. Here the CDR3 DNA reads TGCGCCAGCAGCTTGGCCGGGCTGGTGACCGGGGAGCTGTTTTTT. The entire variable domain, with the rest obtained from reference TRBV5-1 and TRBJ2-2, is as follows: KAGVTQTPRYLIKTRGQQVTLSCSPISGHRSVSWYQQTPGQGLQFLFEYFSETQRNKGNFPGRFSGRQFSNSRSEMNVSTLELGDSALYLCASSLAGLVTGELFFGEGSRLTVL.

This clonotype came up a few times. The J gene is TRBJ2-1, the V gene TRBV12-3 or TRBV12-4; 9 bases align to TRBD2. V trimming: 6 bases; J trimming: 15 bases; junction bases outside the gene matches: 6. There are 11 residues in the CDR3. In DNA form, the CDR3 reads TGTGCCAGCAGCTTTAGCGGGAGTTTGTTCTTC. It yields the protein CASSFSGSLFF.

The rearrangement links TRBV28 to TRBJ2-5; D is unresolved. V was shortened by 6 bases and J by 5 bases, with 13 bases between the two germline ends. The CDR3 loop spans 13 amino acids. Per germline, CDR1 MDHEN and CDR2 SYDVKM. The CDR3 is CASSSGPYETQYF. CDR3 DNA sequence: TGTGCCAGCAGCTCCGGTCCCTACGAGACCCAGTACTTC.

This clonotype has only a few counts. The chain carries TRBV10-3 and TRBJ2-1; either TRBD1 or TRBD2 may fit D (5 bases each). The CDR3 length is 14 residues. V lost 4 bases to trimming and J lost 9 bases, with 16 bases between them. Germline CDR1 ENHRY, CDR2 SYGVKD. CDR3: CAISGQGRGGEQFF. The DNA for the CDR3 is TGTGCCATCAGTGGCCAGGGCAGAGGAGGTGAGCAGTTCTTC.

This clonotype came up many times. The chain couples TRBV7-9 to TRBJ2-1; D not resolved. Germline assignment: CDR1 SEHNR and CDR2 FQNEAQ (reference sequence). The V and J ends lost 5 bases and 6 bases respectively, with 2 bases between them. This CDR3 spans 10 amino acids. CDR3 nucleotide sequence: TGTGCCAGCAGCATCAATGAGCAGTTCTTC. Translation: CASSINEQFF.

This chain joins TRBV7-9 and TRBJ2-7; 16 nucleotides agree with TRBD2. This CDR3 is 15 amino acids long. After removal of 5 bases from V and 7 bases from J, the junction contained 5 bases not matched to a gene. CDR1 is SEHNR, CDR2 FQNEAQ, per germline (reference sequence). Written as DNA, the CDR3 is TGTGCCAGCAGCAAGGGGACTAGCGGGAGGGGAGAGCAGTACTTC. It codes for CASSKGTSGRGEQYF. Based on the CDR3 plus reference TRBV7-9 and TRBJ2-7, the full variable domain is DTGVSQNPRHKITKRGQNVTFRCDPISEHNRLYWYRQTLGQGPEFLTYFQNEAQLEKSRLLSDRFSAERPKGSFSTLEIQRTEQGDSAMYLCASSKGTSGRGEQYFGPGTRLTVT.

The table lists this clonotype with many counts. This chain uses TRBV2 with TRBJ2-1; D not resolved. Trimming shortened V by 6 bases and J by 4 bases, and 13 bases separated the two germline ends. The length of the CDR3 is 14 residues. Germline values: CDR1 SNHLY, CDR2 FYNNEI. The CDR3 nucleotides read TGTGCCAGCAGCGCGGCCCCACAGTACAATGAGCAGTTCTTC. Protein product: CASSAAPQYNEQFF.

At least ten counts were recorded for this clonotype. This chain uses TRBV29-1 with TRBJ2-1; D may be TRBD2 (6 bases). CDR3 length: 12 amino acids. The ends were cut back, 6 bases at V and 3 bases at J, with 9 bases in the middle. Germline V gives CDR1 SQVTM, CDR2 ANQGSEA. The CDR3 loop is CSVGGLYNEQFF. The DNA for the CDR3 is TGCAGCGTCGGAGGGCTCTACAATGAGCAGTTCTTC.

As concerns this clonotype: One junction end disagrees with the germline gene, perhaps due to a read error. This chain links TRBV20-1 with TRBJ2-1, with D unresolved. Germline CDR1 reads DFQATT; CDR2 reads SNEGSKA (reference sequence). This CDR3 is built from 16 residues. CDR3 in amino acids: CCARKEWTTRNNEQFF. CDR3 bases: TGCTGTGCTAGAAAGGAATGGACCACAAGAAACAATGAGCAGTTCTTC.

The chain employs TRBV6-1 and TRBJ1-1, with D possibly being TRBD1 (6 bases). V lost 5 bases, J lost 11 bases, and 24 bases lay in between. Germline CDR1 is MNHNS and CDR2 is SASEGT. CDR3 length: 15 amino acids. The DNA of the CDR3 is TGTGCCAGCAGTCCTGCCTCTGGGGGCGAAGTTAGTGCTTTCTTT. Translating it yields CASSPASGGEVSAFF.

This clonotype was seen repeatedly, ten times or more. V is TRBV12-3 or TRBV12-4 and J is TRBJ2-5; 8 nucleotides match TRBD1. This CDR3 comprises 11 residues. J gave up 6 bases and V 7 bases, and 1 base lay outside the gene matches. The CDR3 loop is CASTRGQTQYF. As DNA, the CDR3 is TGTGCCAGCACCAGGGGGCAGACCCAGTACTTC.

This clonotype has a handful of counts. The V gene is TRBV20-1, the J gene TRBJ2-3, with D maybe TRBD2 (7 bases). Germline V gene sequence: CDR1 DFQATT, CDR2 SNEGSKA (reference sequence). V was trimmed by 3 bases and J by 9 bases, leaving 10 bases between them. CDR3 length equals 11 residues. The CDR3 reads CSARTGGTQYF. For the CDR3, the DNA is TGCAGTGCTAGGACGGGGGGCACGCAGTATTTT.

This clonotype was counted between two and nine times. This rearrangement joins TRBV4-3 to TRBJ1-2; D possibly corresponds to TRBD1 (6 bases). The CDR3 sequence is 16 residues long. Germline V gene data show CDR1 as LGHNA and CDR2 as YSLEER. Trimming shortened V by 1 base and J by 4 bases, and 16 bases separated the two germline ends. This chain's CDR3 is CASSQGFSAGVYGYTF. For the CDR3, the DNA is TGCGCCAGCAGCCAAGGGTTTAGCGCAGGGGTCTATGGCTACACCTTC.

J is TRBJ2-6 and V is TRBV9; D is undetermined. In germline, CDR1 is SGDLS, CDR2 YYNGEE. Trimming cost V 0 bases and J 2 bases, with 6 bases left between them. The CDR3 has 15 amino acids. The DNA for the CDR3 is TGTGCCAGCAGCGTAGCATCTACTGGGGCCAACGTCCTGACTTTC. Protein product: CASSVASTGANVLTF.

This clonotype occurred a few times. The rearrangement joins TRBV7-8 to TRBJ2-5, with TRBD1 matching 9 bases. The CDR3 contains 16 residues. V lost 0 bases and J lost 2; bases outside the gene matches: 4. CDR1 is SGHVS and CDR2 is FQNEAQ in the germline V gene. The CDR3 sequence is CASSLAGTGRQETQYF. The CDR3 DNA follows: TGTGCCAGCAGCTTAGCGGGGACAGGGAGGCAAGAGACCCAGTACTTC.

The CDR3 is CASSPSYPMNTEAFF. For the CDR3, the DNA is TGTGCCAGCAGCCCCAGTTACCCTATGAACACTGAAGCTTTCTTT. The chain has TRBV7-6 and TRBJ1-1; unclear D gene. Trimming shortened V by 5 bases and J by 0 bases, and 13 bases separated the two germline ends. Germline V gene sequence: CDR1 SGHVS, CDR2 FNYEAQ. The CDR3 length is 15 residues.

The chain couples TRBV6-2 or TRBV6-3 to TRBJ2-1, with TRBD2 matching 12 bases. The length of the CDR3 is 15 residues. The J segment lost 15 bases and the V segment lost 2 bases, leaving 11 bases of the junction unmatched. Germline CDR1 reads MNHEY; CDR2 reads SVGEGT. CDR3 sequence (DNA): TGTGCCAGCAGTTACATAGGACTAGCGGGGCCCCCCTGGTTCTTC. This encodes CASSYIGLAGPPWFF.

This clonotype was found a few times. The gene calls are TRBV24-1 and TRBJ2-1; D possibly corresponds to TRBD1 (5 bases). Germline loops: CDR1 KGHDR, CDR2 SFDVKD. This CDR3 has 11 amino acids. Trimming left V 4 bases short and J 9 bases short, with 6 bases between. The CDR3 nucleotides read TGTGCCACCAGTGAACAGGTTGAGCAGTTCTTC. This encodes CATSEQVEQFF.

The chain links TRBV20-1 to TRBJ2-3, with 7 bases aligning to TRBD2. The germline CDR1 and CDR2 sequences are DFQATT and SNEGSKA (reference sequence). The V and J ends lost 6 bases and 6 bases, in that order; junction bases with no gene match: 15. This CDR3 spans 15 amino acids. In DNA form, the CDR3 reads TGCAGTGCCCCCGGACGGACTAGTGGGGGGGATACGCAGTATTTT. Translation gives CSAPGRTSGGDTQYF.

The CDR3 sequence is CASSLSGSSEQFF. The CDR3 DNA follows: TGTGCCAGCAGTTTAAGCGGGTCCTCTGAGCAGTTCTTC. This chain connects TRBV12-3 or TRBV12-4 to TRBJ2-1; maybe TRBD2 (6 bases). Trimming removed 2 bases from V and 9 bases from J, with 11 bases in between. The CDR3 runs to 13 residues.

This clonotype was observed many times. The chain uses TRBV20-1 and TRBJ2-5; 11 bases are a match to TRBD2. The V gene end was trimmed by 5 bases and the J gene end by 2 bases; junction bases not matched to a gene: 10. Germline V gene sequence: CDR1 DFQATT, CDR2 SNEGSKA (reference sequence). CDR3 size: 16 residues. CDR3: CSAWLWTSGSQETQYF. CDR3 coding DNA: TGCAGTGCTTGGCTATGGACTAGCGGGTCGCAAGAGACCCAGTACTTC.

This clonotype was seen repeatedly, ten times or more. The rearrangement joins TRBV9 to TRBJ1-1; D not resolved. Looked up from germline, CDR1 is SGDLS and CDR2 is YYNGEE. Trimming cost V 0 bases and J 1 base, with 10 bases left between them. This CDR3 has 15 residues. The CDR3 reads CASSVGLARNTEAFF. CDR3 in DNA: TGTGCCAGCAGCGTAGGTCTCGCACGGAACACTGAAGCTTTCTTT.

This chain joins TRBV20-1 and TRBJ2-1; D is unresolved. The V and J ends lost 5 bases and 5 bases respectively, with 7 bases between them. Germline V CDR1 and CDR2: DFQATT, SNEGSKA (reference sequence). This CDR3 contains 11 residues. In DNA form, the CDR3 reads TGCAGTGCTCATTTTAACAATGAGCAGTTCTTC. Translated, it gives CSAHFNNEQFF.